These T cell receptor beta chains were read from a single sample in a study of metastatic and nonmetastatic thyroid tumors. Using MiXCR, TCRdb re-called clones from the PCR reads. Counted here are over 11,000 clones, less than 25% occurring once; the ten biggest clones make up less than 9.5%. Sequenced: blood. Every receptor here comes from a female donor with papillary thyroid cancer or a benign thyroid nodule (not recorded which). Some clones in this sample may be carry-over from other donors' samples. The CDR3 runs from the conserved cysteine through the conserved F or W. D genes are given only for firm matches. Clone sizes are given selectively: once, few, many, or a class where the clone is expanded.

>TRBD1|NA|TRBV3-1|TRBJ1-2
CASSQGTGYGYTF
TGTGCCAGCAGCCAAGGGACAGGTTATGGCTACACCTTC
>TRBD1|NA|TRBV4-1|TRBJ2-7
CASSPMPGQGSYEQYF
TGCGCCAGCAGTCCAATGCCGGGACAGGGGTCCTACGAGCAGTACTTC
>NA|many|TRBV11-2|TRBJ2-2
CASSFLLDPTGELFF
TGTGCCAGCAGCTTCTTACTAGACCCCACCGGGGAGCTGTTTTTT
>TRBD2|NA|TRBV20-1|TRBJ2-3
CSAREERGGRGTDTQYF
TGCAGTGCTAGAGAGGAGCGGGGGGGCCGGGGCACAGATACGCAGTATTTT
>NA|many|TRBV10-1|TRBJ2-5
CASSDPRDSVETQYF
TGCGCCAGCAGTGACCCCAGGGATAGCGTAGAGACCCAGTACTTC
>NA|many|TRBV5-1|TRBJ2-5
CASSLERDTETQYF
TGCGCCAGCAGCTTGGAACGGGATACAGAGACCCAGTACTTC
>NA|few|TRBV6-1|TRBJ2-7
CASSEELVREQYF
TGTGCCAGCAGTGAAGAGCTGGTTAGGGAGCAGTACTTC
>TRBD1|NA|TRBV30|TRBJ1-2
CAWSPRDSHYYGYTF
TGTGCCTGGAGTCCAAGGGACAGTCACTACTATGGCTACACCTTC
>NA|many|TRBV7-6|TRBJ2-5
CASSLQGQGETQYF
TGTGCCAGCAGCTTACAGGGGCAGGGGGAGACCCAGTACTTC
>NA|many|TRBV29-1|TRBJ1-1
CSVEERGGPRRGAFF
TGCAGCGTTGAAGAAAGGGGGGGGCCCCGCCGGGGTGCTTTCTTT
>TRBD1|many|TRBV20-1|TRBJ1-4
CSAREDREASTNEKLFF
TGCAGTGCTAGGGAGGACAGGGAGGCTTCAACTAATGAAAAACTGTTTTTT